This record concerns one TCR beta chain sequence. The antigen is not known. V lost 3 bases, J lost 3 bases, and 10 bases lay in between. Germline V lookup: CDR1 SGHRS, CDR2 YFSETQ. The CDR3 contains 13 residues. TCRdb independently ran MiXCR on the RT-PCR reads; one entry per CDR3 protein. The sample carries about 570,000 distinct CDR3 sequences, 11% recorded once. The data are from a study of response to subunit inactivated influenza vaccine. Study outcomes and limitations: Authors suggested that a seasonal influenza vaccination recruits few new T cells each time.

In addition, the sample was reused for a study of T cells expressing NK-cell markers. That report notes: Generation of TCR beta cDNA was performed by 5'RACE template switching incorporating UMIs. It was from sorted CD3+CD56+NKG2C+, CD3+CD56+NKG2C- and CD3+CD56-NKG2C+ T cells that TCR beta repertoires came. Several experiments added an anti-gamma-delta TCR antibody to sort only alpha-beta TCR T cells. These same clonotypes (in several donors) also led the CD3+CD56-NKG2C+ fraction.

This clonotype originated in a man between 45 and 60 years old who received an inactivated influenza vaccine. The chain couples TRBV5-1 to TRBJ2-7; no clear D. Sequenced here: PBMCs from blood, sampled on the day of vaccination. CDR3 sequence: CASSSGEVYEQYF. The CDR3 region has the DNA TGCGCCAGCAGCTCGGGTGAGGTCTACGAGCAGTACTTC.